What follows describes a single T cell receptor (beta chain). Antigen specificity is unknown. Compared with germline, one end of the junction differs, possibly owing to a read error. The sample is drawn from a study of T-cell memory formation after mild COVID-19. The CDR3 runs 13 residues. CDR1 and CDR2 (germline): KGHSY, FQNENV. Study-level points and caveats: Clones which contracted sat mainly in CM and EM if CD4+, and in EMRA if CD8+. Balance between CD4 and CD8 was seen in clones contracting day 15 to 85, and a CD4+ lean was seen in later expanders.

TCR alpha and TCR beta cDNA libraries carrying sample barcodes and UMIs came from 5'RACE with constant-segment primers. Via MiXCR, TCRdb re-called the 5' RACE reads, giving one row per CDR3 protein. The sample shows fewer than 650,000 distinct CDR3 sequences, roughly a sixth of them seen only once. The TCR sequence derives from an adult woman who had mild COVID-19 (a few samples of this study predate the infection). Cell type and time point are not known. Material for sequencing was PBMCs or a T cell subset sorted from them (not recorded which). The chain employs TRBV16 and TRBJ2-7, with 7 bases aligning to TRBD1. This chain's CDR3 is CASSRSQGYEQCF. CDR3 bases: TGTGCCAGCAGCCGGTCACAGGGGTACGAGCAGTGCTTC.